What follows are 23 T cell receptor beta chains derived from one specimen sequenced in a study of cytotoxic CD8 clonotypes in ibrutinib-treated CLL. The data were produced by immunoSEQ multiplex PCR, yet TCRdb's version contains in-frame clones alone and is incomplete. The table includes roughly 250,000 clones, roughly 74% detected once. The sequencing here drew on PBMCs, taken after 24 months of ibrutinib treatment. These receptors all stem from a human donor with chronic lymphocytic leukemia.

Turning to this clone: Other DNA sequences in this sample translate to the same CDR3. J is TRBJ2-2 and V is TRBV30; TRBD1 or TRBD2 may be the D gene (5 bases each). Trimming removed 1 base from V and 5 bases from J, with 5 bases in between. Germline V gives CDR1 GTSNPN, CDR2 SVGIG (reference sequence). This CDR3 is built from 12 residues. This CDR3 reads CAWSGGTGELFF. As DNA, the CDR3 is TGTGCCTGGAGTGGGGGGACCGGGGAGCTGTTTTTT.

This clone was picked up a small number of times. This sequence joins TRBV28 and TRBJ1-2; D unresolved. The CDR3 is made up of 13 amino acids. With 6 bases removed from V and 4 bases from J, the gap between germline ends came to 12 bases. Germline loops: CDR1 MDHEN, CDR2 SYDVKM. In nucleotides, the CDR3 is TGTGCCAGCAGCTCCGACACGTTCTATGGCTACACCTTC. It encodes CASSSDTFYGYTF.

This clone was seen a few times. The rearrangement uses TRBV2 and TRBJ2-2; 7 bases fit TRBD1. The CDR3 spans 15 residues. Germline trimming cut 6 bases from V and 3 bases from J; bases unmatched to any gene: 7. CDR1 SNHLY and CDR2 FYNNEI come from the germline V gene. This CDR3 reads CASSMLGQDTGELFF. In DNA form, the CDR3 reads TGTGCCAGCAGCATGCTCGGACAGGACACCGGGGAGCTGTTTTTT. Full variable domain (remainder filled in from reference TRBV2 and TRBJ2-2): EPEVTQTPSHQVTQMGQEVILRCVPISNHLYFYWYRQILGQKVEFLVSFYNNEISEKSEIFDDQFSVERPDGSNFTLKIRSTKLEDSAMYFCASSMLGQDTGELFFGEGSRLTVL.

The V and J genes are TRBV7-6 and TRBJ2-6; D is unresolved. The CDR3 loop spans 14 amino acids. Trimming took off 2 bases at V and 0 bases at J, with 2 bases between the two ends. CDR1 is SGHVS and CDR2 is FNYEAQ in the germline V gene. CDR3 coding DNA: TGTGCCAGCAGCTTAAGCTCTGGGGCCAACGTCCTGACTTTC. It encodes CASSLSSGANVLTF.

The V call is TRBV10-3, the J call TRBJ2-7; 9 bases line up with TRBD2. The germline V gene encodes CDR1 ENHRY and CDR2 SYGVKD. After removal of 6 bases from V and 5 bases from J, the junction contained 8 bases not matched to a gene. This CDR3 is built from 14 residues. CDR3 sequence: CAISAGGIVDEQYF. Written as DNA, the CDR3 is TGTGCCATCAGCGCGGGAGGGATAGTTGACGAGCAGTACTTC.

This chain links TRBV10-1 with TRBJ2-4; D not resolved. The V gene lost 2 bases and the J gene lost 4 bases, with 9 bases spanning the gap. The germline gives CDR1 WNHNN, CDR2 SYGVQD (reference sequence). The CDR3 sequence is 14 residues long. The CDR3 sequence: CASSEPDGKNIQYF. In DNA form, the CDR3 reads TGCGCCAGCAGTGAGCCCGACGGTAAAAACATTCAGTACTTC.

V is TRBV7-9 and J is TRBJ2-4; the match to TRBD1 covers 10 bases. The CDR3 contains 15 residues. Trimming took 4 bases from V and 6 from J; bases not matched to a gene: 6. Germline-derived CDR1 and CDR2 are SEHNR and FQNEAQ (reference sequence). This CDR3 reads CASSSLRTGGNIQYF. The CDR3 coding sequence is TGTGCCAGCAGCTCCCTCCGGACAGGGGGAAACATTCAGTACTTC. Full variable domain (remainder filled in from reference TRBV7-9 and TRBJ2-4): DTGVSQNPRHKITKRGQNVTFRCDPISEHNRLYWYRQTLGQGPEFLTYFQNEAQLEKSRLLSDRFSAERPKGSFSTLEIQRTEQGDSAMYLCASSSLRTGGNIQYFGAGTRLSVL.

The chain links TRBV29-1 to TRBJ2-1; 12 bases line up with TRBD1. Germline values: CDR1 SQVTM, CDR2 ANQGSEA. With 7 bases clipped from V and 2 bases from J, the junction kept 0 bases outside the gene matches. The length of the CDR3 is 13 residues. CDR3 amino acids: CSGDRGPYNEQFF. The DNA for the CDR3 is TGCAGCGGGGACAGGGGGCCCTACAATGAGCAGTTCTTC.

This chain's CDR3 is CASSPEWVGTEAFF. The CDR3 DNA reads as TGTGCCAGCAGCCCAGAATGGGTCGGCACTGAAGCTTTCTTT. This chain connects TRBV7-2 to TRBJ1-1; D not resolved. V shed 5 bases and J shed 4 bases, with 14 bases lying between them. The CDR3 has 14 residues. Germline V gene sequence: CDR1 SGHTA, CDR2 FQGNSA.

The sample holds a few counts of this clone. Other DNA sequences within the sample encode an identical CDR3. The chain combines TRBV29-1 with TRBJ2-7; D remains ambiguous. From germline, CDR1 is SQVTM and CDR2 ANQGSEA. The V end was cut by 6 bases, the J end by 1 base, with 7 bases between. CDR3 length: 11 amino acids. This chain's CDR3 is CSVRRSYEQYF. The CDR3 DNA reads TGCAGCGTGAGGCGTTCCTACGAGCAGTACTTC.

The rearrangement uses TRBV11-3 and TRBJ1-2; a weak D match, TRBD1 (5 bases). In germline, CDR1 is SGHNT, CDR2 YENEEA. The CDR3 totals 13 residues. Trimming removed 6 bases from V and 5 bases from J, with 13 bases in between. This CDR3 reads CASSQGGGYGYTF. The CDR3, as DNA: TGTGCCAGCAGTCAGGGAGGAGGATATGGCTACACCTTC.

This clone was counted only a few times. The V gene is TRBV19, the J gene TRBJ1-1, with 9 bases that match TRBD1. This CDR3 is 10 amino acids long. Germline-derived CDR1 and CDR2 are LNHDA and SQIVND (reference sequence). Trimming cost V 8 bases and J 11 bases; bases outside gene matches: 3. CDR3 DNA sequence: TGTGCCAGTGGACAGGGGTATGCTTTCTTT. Amino acids: CASGQGYAFF.

The table lists this clone with a few counts. The rearrangement links TRBV19 to TRBJ2-7, with TRBD2 as a possible D gene (5 bases). This CDR3 has 13 residues. Deletions cut 5 bases from V and 4 bases from J, with 12 bases between. CDR1 is LNHDA and CDR2 is SQIVND in the germline V gene (reference sequence). CDR3 sequence: CASSLGWEYEQYF. CDR3 DNA: TGTGCCAGTAGTCTCGGGTGGGAGTACGAGCAGTACTTC. The whole variable domain, remainder taken from reference TRBV19 and TRBJ2-7, is DGGITQSPKYLFRKEGQNVTLSCEQNLNHDAMYWYRQDPGQGLRLIYYSQIVNDFQKGDIAEGYSVSREKKESFPLTVTSAQKNPTAFYLCASSLGWEYEQYFGPGTRLTVT.

This chain connects TRBV13 to TRBJ1-1; 7 bases are a match to TRBD1. Germline CDR1 PRHDT, CDR2 FYEKMQ (reference sequence). The CDR3 covers 14 residues. The junction had 5 bases not matched to a gene; V was cut back by 3 bases and J by 4 bases. CDR3 protein: CASSFDRETTEAFF. CDR3 bases: TGTGCCAGCAGCTTTGACAGGGAGACCACTGAAGCTTTCTTT.

This chain joins TRBV28 and TRBJ2-5; no clear D. Germline V gene sequence: CDR1 MDHEN, CDR2 SYDVKM. With 2 bases removed from V and 2 bases from J, the gap between germline ends came to 9 bases. The CDR3 extends over 14 amino acids. The CDR3 DNA reads as TGTGCCAGCAGTTTACCCAGAACTCAAGAGACCCAGTACTTC. As protein: CASSLPRTQETQYF.

The chain links TRBV28 to TRBJ2-7; 8 bases match TRBD1. The junction had 11 bases not matched to a gene; V was cut back by 4 bases and J by 6 bases. Germline V gene lookup returns CDR1 MDHEN and CDR2 SYDVKM. This CDR3 comprises 15 residues. CDR3 sequence: CASSSFPGTGLEQYF. The CDR3 DNA follows: TGTGCCAGCAGTTCATTCCCCGGGACAGGACTCGAGCAGTACTTC.

The V and J genes are TRBV29-1 and TRBJ2-3; TRBD1 or TRBD2 may be the D gene (6 bases each). Germline CDR1 is SQVTM and CDR2 is ANQGSEA. The CDR3 loop spans 16 amino acids. V lost 0 bases and J 3 bases, leaving 16 bases between the germline ends. The DNA for the CDR3 is TGCAGCGTTGAAGAAAAATCGGGGGCGCTAACAGATACGCAGTATTTT. As protein: CSVEEKSGALTDTQYF.

V gene TRBV5-1 combines with J gene TRBJ1-5; D may be TRBD1 (5 bases). The CDR3 is 15 amino acids. Germline-derived CDR1 and CDR2 are SGHRS and YFSETQ. Trimming took off 4 bases at V and 4 bases at J, with 15 bases between the two ends. Here the CDR3 reads CASSLDGTLNQPQHF. The CDR3 nucleotides are TGCGCCAGCAGCCTGGACGGGACCCTTAATCAGCCCCAGCATTTT.

This clone was detected a few times. The chain is built from TRBV5-1 and TRBJ2-1; the match to TRBD2 covers 11 bases. CDR1 is SGHRS and CDR2 is YFSETQ in the germline V gene. V was clipped by 4 bases and J by 7 bases; unmatched bases: 4. The CDR3 has 14 amino acids. The CDR3 region has the DNA TGCGCCAGCAGCGCCGGGACTAGCGGAAATGAGCAGTTCTTC. This sequence encodes CASSAGTSGNEQFF.

A few counts support this clone. J is TRBJ1-1 and V is TRBV5-1; no firm D call. Trimming cost V 0 bases and J 0 bases, with 6 bases left between them. The CDR3 is made up of 14 amino acids. The germline V gene has CDR1 SGHRS and CDR2 YFSETQ. The CDR3 protein is CASSLELLNTEAFF. The CDR3 nucleotides are TGCGCCAGCAGCTTGGAGTTGTTGAACACTGAAGCTTTCTTT.

The sample holds a few counts of this clone. This chain links TRBV30 with TRBJ1-5; weak D call: TRBD1 (6 bases). With 1 base removed from V and 2 bases from J, the gap between germline ends came to 6 bases. This CDR3 contains 13 residues. From germline, CDR1 is GTSNPN and CDR2 SVGIG (reference sequence). The CDR3 DNA reads TGTGCCTGGAGTGAGGGGGGCAATCAGCCCCAGCATTTT. Translated: CAWSEGGNQPQHF.

The chain recombines TRBV10-3 with TRBJ1-1; 7 bases are shared with TRBD1. CDR1 is ENHRY and CDR2 is SYGVKD in the germline V gene. The CDR3 spans 15 residues. Trimming at V came to 6 bases and at J to 3 bases, leaving 10 bases not matched to a gene. The CDR3 loop is CAIRDRTVGDTEAFF. CDR3 sequence (DNA): TGTGCCATCAGGGACAGGACAGTGGGGGACACTGAAGCTTTCTTT.

The J gene is TRBJ2-7, the V gene TRBV27; 8 bases line up with TRBD1. Losses at the gene ends were 5 bases for V and 5 bases for J; bases not matched to a gene: 5. The CDR3 has 13 amino acids. CDR1 is MNHEY and CDR2 is SMNVEV in the germline V gene (reference sequence). CDR3 coding DNA: TGTGCCAGCAGTATCAGGGGGCTCGACGAGCAGTACTTC. It translates to CASSIRGLDEQYF.